Shown below are 5 T cell receptor beta chains from a single sample sequenced in a study of T cell repertoires in cytomegalovirus infection. No antigen is known for these receptors. TCRdb called the reads again in MiXCR, with one record for every CDR3 protein. Of about 220,000 distinct CDR3 sequences listed, approximately 38% are singletons. The source material was CD8+ T cells from cultured PBMCs, sampled from culture after CMV antigen stimulation. The source of these receptors is a human donor in good health (CMV status not recorded). Some clones in this sample may be carry-over from other donors' samples.

This clonotype appeared many times. The chain links TRBV29-1 to TRBJ2-7, with 10 bases aligning to TRBD2. The CDR3 has 14 amino acids. Germline V gives CDR1 SQVTM, CDR2 ANQGSEA. Unmatched junction bases numbered 10, after V lost 5 bases and J lost 6 bases. The CDR3 region is CSVITSGVSGEQYF. DNA for the CDR3: TGCAGCGTTATCACTAGCGGGGTCTCGGGCGAGCAGTACTTC.

The V and J genes are TRBV27 and TRBJ1-2, with a possible D match to TRBD1 (6 bases). CDR1 is MNHEY and CDR2 is SMNVEV in the germline V gene (reference sequence). The CDR3 is made up of 15 amino acids. Between the trimmed V and J ends, which lost 4 bases and 6 bases, there was a span of 18 bases. In DNA form, the CDR3 reads TGTGCCAGCAGTTACTCCATTTGGGGGGGCAATGGCTACACCTTC. It yields the protein CASSYSIWGGNGYTF.

The chain joins TRBV29-1 to TRBJ1-3; D remains ambiguous. The CDR3 length is 12 residues. The V gene lost 4 bases and the J gene lost 2 bases, with 6 bases spanning the gap. The germline gives CDR1 SQVTM, CDR2 ANQGSEA. This chain's CDR3 is CSVGLAGNTIYF. DNA of the CDR3: TGCAGCGTTGGACTGGCTGGAAACACCATATATTTT. Full variable domain (outside the CDR3, taken from reference TRBV29-1 and TRBJ1-3): SAVISQKPSRDICQRGTSLTIQCQVDSQVTMMFWYRQQPGQSLTLIATANQGSEATYESGFVIDKFPISRPNLTFSTLTVSNMSPEDSSIYLCSVGLAGNTIYFGEGSWLTVV.

V usage is TRBV4-1 and J usage is TRBJ2-7, with 7 bases aligning to TRBD2. This CDR3 has 16 amino acids. The germline gives CDR1 MGHRA, CDR2 YSYEKL. V was clipped by 6 bases and J by 0 bases; unmatched bases: 11. CDR3 nucleotide sequence: TGCGCCAGCAGTGGCGGGAGTGGGGCAAGCTCCTACGAGCAGTACTTC. Its protein is CASSGGSGASSYEQYF.

This clonotype was seen more than once but under ten times. The junction and the germline gene differ at one end; a read error may be behind it. This rearrangement joins TRBV7-2 to TRBJ2-1; 11 bases are shared with TRBD2. Germline V CDR1 and CDR2: SGHTA, FQGNSA. The CDR3 is 12 residues long. The CDR3: CSTSGNHNEQFF. The CDR3, as DNA: TGCTCGACTAGCGGGAACCACAATGAGCAGTTCTTC.